This T cell receptor beta chain was retrieved from a study of T cell changes during pregnancy in multiple sclerosis. This CDR3 is 13 amino acids long. The germline V and J ends were trimmed by 8 bases and 1 base, with 11 bases remaining between them. Germline lookup yields CDR1 MDHEN and CDR2 SYDVKM. Produced via immunoSEQ multiplex PCR; TCRdb's table is partial and in-frame only. This sample has about 83,000 clones, with more than 90% found just once. Source: peripheral blood, taken in the second trimester of pregnancy. This TCR derives from a female donor with multiple sclerosis, enrolled in a pregnancy study. The gene calls are TRBV28 and TRBJ1-1; D ambiguous. In nucleotides, the CDR3 is TGTGCCAGCGCGTTTACAGCGAACACTGAAGCTTTCTTT. This sequence encodes CASAFTANTEAFF.